This T cell receptor (beta chain) was recovered during a study of control samples from healthy donors and cancer patients. CDR3 length: 15 residues. The germline gives CDR1 SEHNR, CDR2 FQNEAQ (reference sequence). The ends lost 2 bases at V and 5 bases at J; junction bases unmatched: 7. Method: immunoSEQ multiplex PCR; TCRdb's copy keeps in-frame clones and lacks some. Among under 300,000 clones listed, about 80% were seen once. Sequencing was carried out using PBMCs. The sequence was obtained from an older woman with lung cancer. The chain joins TRBV7-9 to TRBJ2-7, with TRBD2 identical over 9 bases. The DNA of the CDR3 is TGTGCCAGCAGCTTACCCAGCGGGAGGAAGGACGAGCAGTACTTC. It is translated as CASSLPSGRKDEQYF.